There are many counts of the clone carrying this T cell receptor beta chain. The source of the sample is a study of T-cell reconstitution after alpha-beta-depleted transplantation in children. V was shortened by 5 bases and J by 5 bases, with 4 bases between the two germline ends. The CDR3 has 11 residues. In germline, CDR1 is SEHNR, CDR2 FQNEAQ (reference sequence). TCRbeta library construction was performed incorporating unique molecular identifiers. Each CDR3 protein is one row after TCRdb ran MiXCR on the PCR reads. Seen here are around 480,000 distinct CDR3 sequences, over 25% observed once, and the top ten hold around 2.3%.

This sequence joins TRBV7-9 and TRBJ2-1; D remains unclear. This sequence was found in a human donor who donated a stem cell graft to a child with aplastic anemia. The sequences come from PBMCs from the stem cell graft donor, collected from the stem cell graft. The CDR3 DNA reads TGTGCCAGCAGCCCAGACAATGAGCAGTTCTTC. Translated, it gives CASSPDNEQFF.